A selection of T cell receptor beta chains follows, all from one sample in a study of blood T cell repertoires in COVID-19. Only in-frame clones appear in the TCRdb table, and some are missing; sequencing was by immunoSEQ multiplex PCR. The table lists a few hundred thousand clones, 70% to 90% of them singletons, with 1.5% to 2% in the top ten. The sample comprised peripheral blood. The receptor set was obtained from a young woman with COVID-19, enrolled during active disease. Each CDR3 is given with its conserved first and last residue. The order of the fields is V gene, CDR3 protein.

TRBV5-5 CASSLGAGGPNTGELFF
TRBV27 CASSLWGVLTDTQYF
TRBV7-9 CASSLLDRGYGYTF
TRBV7-9 CASSLAPNQPQHF
TRBV27 CARNPQSQPQHF
TRBV10-3 CAISESERTDTQYF
TRBV11-3 CASSLTGGTDTQYF
TRBV19 CASRNRQRSPNGYTF
TRBV18 CASSRGTVPTNQPQHF
TRBV11-2 CASTSLAGRRNTGELFF
TRBV19 CASSDTASTDTQYF
TRBV6-5 CASRREVMTEAFF
TRBV7-2 CASSFRDAYEQYF
TRBV30 CAWSAGLDYTF
TRBV6-2/TRBV6-3 CASSYRANTGELFF
TRBV5-4 CASSIDSFYGYTF
TRBV6-1 CASSELSLTTNEKLFF
TRBV5-1 CASSKSGGPYEQYF
TRBV19 CATWAGGGTGTQYF
TRBV9 CASSVGGRGYNSPLHF
TRBV19 CASRFGTVDTGELFF
TRBV19 CASSIASGYTF
TRBV27 CASSLSRGGTGTEAFF
TRBV27 CASSLTGQGAYGYTF
TRBV29-1 CSVELVSGYTDTQYF
TRBV2 CASSVDGTSGVDTQYF
TRBV5-1 CASSKQVGVTEAFF
TRBV5-6 CASSLGVRTGELFF
TRBV29-1 CSVEGLAGGETQYF
TRBV2 CATPRQSLRGNTIYF
TRBV6-2/TRBV6-3 CASSLLAGGQNEQFF
TRBV3-1/TRBV3-2 CAASRGLGGNTIYF
TRBV2 CASSEYRVAEQYF
TRBV14 CASSLWTGFAEAFF
TRBV7-2 CASSWTGKASDTQYF
TRBV6-6 CASSYSEAFF
TRBV12-3/TRBV12-4 CASSLTRNTEAFF
TRBV2 CASSETALEKLFF
TRBV5-1 CASSSLPQASSGNTIYF
TRBV6-6 CASSYSPGRQPQHF
TRBV6-2/TRBV6-3 CASSLPGTDYEQYF
TRBV13 CASSLGQNNEQFF
TRBV2 CASSEAYKETQYF
TRBV18 CASSTLAGGEQFF
TRBV7-8 CASSSQGAFSWTGELFF
TRBV5-6 CASSRNRGRYGYTF
TRBV2 CASSEDSGSDTQYF
TRBV4-2 CASSQSISGGASTDTQYF
TRBV6-5 CASSLRAAGQPQHF
TRBV7-2 CASSLSATNEKLFF
TRBV7-9 CASSLTERLTDTQYF
TRBV2 CATGDSTDTQYF
TRBV5-1 CASSRTRVTEAFF